One and the same sample provided the 29 T cell receptor beta chains below, sequenced in a study of T cells in narcolepsy. The table came from immunoSEQ multiplex PCR; TCRdb's copy has only in-frame clones and leaves some out. The sample includes some 30,000 clones, 86% of them seen just once. Input material: CD45RA- memory CD4+ T cells from PBMCs. The receptors originated from a human donor with narcolepsy.

V is TRBV7-7 and J is TRBJ2-2; D call uncertain. Germline CDR1 and CDR2: SSHAT and FNYEAQ (reference sequence). The V and J ends lost 5 bases and 1 base respectively, with 11 bases between them. The CDR3 totals 15 residues. In DNA form, the CDR3 reads TGTGCCAGCAGCCCAGAGGCGGTGAACACCGGGGAGCTGTTTTTT. Residues: CASSPEAVNTGELFF. The full variable domain, with the rest looked up from reference TRBV7-7 and TRBJ2-2, is GAGVSQSPRYKVTKRGQDVTLRCDPISSHATLYWYQQALGQGPEFLTYFNYEAQPDKSGLPSDRFSAERPEGSISTLTIQRTEQRDSAMYRCASSPEAVNTGELFFGEGSRLTVL.

The rearrangement links TRBV25-1 to TRBJ1-6, with D perhaps matching TRBD1 (5 bases). This CDR3 is 16 amino acids long. V lost 2 bases, J lost 6 bases, and 14 bases lay in between. Germline values: CDR1 MGHDK, CDR2 SYGVNS. The CDR3 coding sequence is TGTGCCAGCAGTGAAGGGGGAGGGTTTACTAATTCACCCCTCCACTTT. Residues: CASSEGGGFTNSPLHF.

The rearrangement joins TRBV5-1 to TRBJ1-1, with unresolved D. With 0 bases removed from V and 4 bases from J, the gap between germline ends came to 7 bases. Germline lookup yields CDR1 SGHRS and CDR2 YFSETQ. CDR3 length: 13 amino acids. In DNA form, the CDR3 reads TGCGCCAGCAGCTTGGAAGGGAGCACTGAAGCTTTCTTT. This codes for CASSLEGSTEAFF. Drawing the rest from reference TRBV5-1 and TRBJ1-1, the complete variable domain is KAGVTQTPRYLIKTRGQQVTLSCSPISGHRSVSWYQQTPGQGLQFLFEYFSETQRNKGNFPGRFSGRQFSNSRSEMNVSTLELGDSALYLCASSLEGSTEAFFGQGTRLTVV.

The genes are TRBV6-1 and TRBJ1-5; 7 bases are shared with TRBD1. The V gene end was trimmed by 1 base and the J gene end by 11 bases; junction bases not matched to a gene: 2. Germline V gives CDR1 MNHNS, CDR2 SASEGT. This CDR3 spans 12 amino acids. CDR3 protein: CASSEVGQTQHF. CDR3 sequence (DNA): TGTGCCAGCAGTGAAGTGGGACAGACCCAGCATTTT.

The chain employs TRBV27 and TRBJ2-7; TRBD1 matches at 9 bases. The CDR3 has 16 residues. Trimming at V came to 5 bases and at J to 4 bases, leaving 12 bases not matched to a gene. Germline V gene data show CDR1 as MNHEY and CDR2 as SMNVEV (reference sequence). CDR3 coding DNA: TGTGCCAGCAGTCTTTCCGGGACAGGGCTATCGTACGAGCAGTACTTC. It is translated as CASSLSGTGLSYEQYF.

The chain combines TRBV6-5 with TRBJ1-3; 7 bases match TRBD1. Germline V lookup: CDR1 MNHEY, CDR2 SVGAGI. The ends lost 4 bases at V and 4 bases at J; junction bases unmatched: 4. The length of the CDR3 is 14 residues. The CDR3 is CASSLQGWGNTIYF. CDR3 bases: TGTGCCAGCAGTTTACAGGGGTGGGGAAACACCATATATTTT.

V usage is TRBV5-6 and J usage is TRBJ1-1; maybe TRBD1 (6 bases). This CDR3 has 14 amino acids. Trimming took 0 bases from V and 5 from J, leaving 11 bases between them. Germline-derived CDR1 and CDR2 are SGHDT and YYEEEE. The CDR3 is CASSLGSGATEAFF. The CDR3 bases are TGTGCCAGCAGCTTGGGCTCGGGGGCGACTGAAGCTTTCTTT.

The chain joins TRBV5-1 to TRBJ1-2; 7 positions match TRBD1. Germline V gives CDR1 SGHRS, CDR2 YFSETQ. This CDR3 has 14 amino acids. The J segment lost 6 bases and the V segment lost 0 bases, leaving 5 bases of the junction unmatched. CDR3 sequence (DNA): TGCGCCAGCAGCTTGGAGGGACAGAACCATGGCTACACCTTC. As protein: CASSLEGQNHGYTF.

The chain carries TRBV7-9 and TRBJ2-5, with D tentatively TRBD2 (5 bases). With 2 bases removed from V and 5 bases from J, the gap between germline ends came to 6 bases. The CDR3 length is 12 residues. CDR1 is SEHNR and CDR2 is FQNEAQ in the germline V gene (reference sequence). The CDR3 here is CASSLRGETQYF. The CDR3 DNA sequence: TGTGCCAGCAGCTTAAGAGGGGAGACCCAGTACTTC.

This chain uses TRBV5-1 with TRBJ1-4; D unclear. The CDR3 runs to 17 residues. Germline V lookup: CDR1 SGHRS, CDR2 YFSETQ. The V gene lost 0 bases and the J gene lost 0 bases, with 12 bases spanning the gap. The CDR3 sequence is CASSLVQRIATNEKLFF. The CDR3 DNA sequence: TGCGCCAGCAGCTTGGTTCAGAGAATTGCAACTAATGAAAAACTGTTTTTT.

The chain has TRBV11-3 and TRBJ2-2; D perhaps matches TRBD1 (5 bases). The V and J ends lost 0 bases and 7 bases respectively, with 12 bases between them. Germline V gene sequence: CDR1 SGHNT, CDR2 YENEEA. This CDR3 has 15 residues. The CDR3 reads CASSLEGMGLGELFF. CDR3 coding DNA: TGTGCCAGCAGCTTAGAAGGTATGGGGCTCGGGGAGCTGTTTTTT.

The chain couples TRBV2 to TRBJ2-1, with D perhaps matching TRBD1 (5 bases). Germline V gene lookup returns CDR1 SNHLY and CDR2 FYNNEI. Between the trimmed V and J ends, which lost 2 bases and 4 bases, there was a span of 12 bases. The CDR3 contains 15 residues. In nucleotides, the CDR3 is TGTGCCAGCAGTGAATTGGCAGGGCAGTACAATGAGCAGTTCTTC. As protein: CASSELAGQYNEQFF.

V usage is TRBV11-2 and J usage is TRBJ1-1; 7 nucleotides align to TRBD1. V lost 5 bases and J lost 6; bases outside the gene matches: 12. Germline CDR1 SGHAT, CDR2 FQNNGV. The CDR3 extends over 15 amino acids. In DNA form, the CDR3 reads TGTGCCAGCAGCCCCAAGACAGGGTCCCTTTCTGAAGCTTTCTTT. This translates into CASSPKTGSLSEAFF. Filled out from reference TRBV11-2 and TRBJ1-1, the complete variable domain reads EAGVAQSPRYKIIEKRQSVAFWCNPISGHATLYWYQQILGQGPKLLIQFQNNGVVDDSQLPKDRFSAERLKGVDSTLKIQPAKLEDSAVYLCASSPKTGSLSEAFFGQGTRLTVV.

The chain joins TRBV4-1 to TRBJ1-4; the D is unclear. CDR3 length equals 16 residues. From germline, CDR1 is MGHRA and CDR2 YSYEKL. V lost 0 bases and J 3 bases, leaving 11 bases between the germline ends. The CDR3 spells CASSQDGGPANEKLFF. CDR3 DNA sequence: TGCGCCAGCAGCCAAGATGGCGGGCCGGCTAATGAAAAACTGTTTTTT.

The chain is built from TRBV2 and TRBJ2-3; the D is unclear. CDR3 size: 13 residues. Deletions cut 10 bases from V and 2 bases from J, with 13 bases between. The germline V gene encodes CDR1 SNHLY and CDR2 FYNNEI. Here the CDR3 reads CAIGDSFTDTQYF. The CDR3 nucleotides are TGTGCCATCGGTGATAGTTTCACAGATACGCAGTATTTT.

CDR3 coding DNA: TGCAGCGTTGATCGCCCGACGGGGGGGTCTAGCACAGATACGCAGTATTTT. Its protein is CSVDRPTGGSSTDTQYF. V is TRBV29-1 and J is TRBJ2-3; TRBD2 matches at 8 bases. Germline V lookup: CDR1 SQVTM, CDR2 ANQGSEA. V gave up 3 bases and J gave up 0 bases; unmatched junction bases: 11. The CDR3 length is 17 residues.

V is TRBV6-5 and J is TRBJ2-7, with TRBD1 matching over 8 bases. This CDR3 comprises 15 residues. V shed 6 bases and J 2 bases; nucleotides not matched to a gene: 9. Germline V gene lookup returns CDR1 MNHEY and CDR2 SVGAGI. CDR3 nucleotide sequence: TGTGCCAGCAGCCTCACAGGGGGAAGTACCTACGAGCAGTACTTC. Translation gives CASSLTGGSTYEQYF.

This chain connects TRBV6-1 to TRBJ1-1; perhaps TRBD1 as D (5 bases). The ends were cut back, 0 bases at V and 11 bases at J, with 10 bases in the middle. CDR3 size: 12 residues. Germline assignment: CDR1 MNHNS and CDR2 SASEGT. CDR3 amino acids: CASSEADSRAFF. CDR3 DNA sequence: TGTGCCAGCAGTGAAGCAGACAGTCGGGCTTTCTTT.

The chain is built from TRBV5-5 and TRBJ1-2; D may be TRBD1 (5 bases). V gave up 1 base and J gave up 3 bases, with 13 bases separating them. The CDR3 totals 15 residues. Germline V gives CDR1 SGHKS, CDR2 YYEKEE (reference sequence). CDR3 residues: CASSLSVRADYGYTF. For the CDR3, the DNA is TGTGCCAGCAGCTTGAGCGTCAGGGCAGACTATGGCTACACCTTC.

The chain carries TRBV4-2 and TRBJ2-1; weak D call: TRBD1 (5 bases). The germline CDR1 and CDR2 sequences are LGHNA and YNFKEQ. The ends were cut back, 0 bases at V and 5 bases at J, with 5 bases in the middle. The CDR3 has 13 residues. The CDR3 bases are TGTGCCAGCAGCCAAGACAGGGACAATGAGCAGTTCTTC. Translating gives CASSQDRDNEQFF.

The chain employs TRBV4-1 and TRBJ2-1; TRBD2 matches 9 bases. The CDR3 has 16 residues. Unmatched junction bases numbered 9, after V lost 2 bases and J lost 7 bases. CDR1 is MGHRA, CDR2 YSYEKL, per germline. The CDR3 protein is CASSQTGTAGGNEQFF. CDR3 nucleotide sequence: TGCGCCAGCAGCCAAACCGGGACAGCGGGGGGAAATGAGCAGTTCTTC.

The chain combines TRBV7-2 with TRBJ1-2; D gene ambiguous. This CDR3 has 13 residues. Germline CDR1 reads SGHTA; CDR2 reads FQGNSA. Trimming stripped 5 bases from V and 0 bases from J, with 7 bases between. The CDR3 DNA reads as TGTGCCAGCAGCCAACGGGCTAACTATGGCTACACCTTC. Protein product: CASSQRANYGYTF.

This clone was recorded once. This sequence joins TRBV5-6 and TRBJ2-7; D ambiguous. Germline V CDR1 and CDR2: SGHDT, YYEEEE. V was pared by 0 bases and J by 6 bases, with 13 bases between. The CDR3 has 14 amino acids. The CDR3 sequence is CASSLGQPFGEQYF. CDR3 DNA sequence: TGTGCCAGCAGCTTGGGGCAGCCTTTCGGCGAGCAGTACTTC.

The chain couples TRBV6-1 to TRBJ1-3; 7 nucleotides align to TRBD1. Germline V gives CDR1 MNHNS, CDR2 SASEGT. V lost 4 bases to trimming and J lost 2 bases; unmatched junction nucleotides: 5. The CDR3 contains 15 residues. The CDR3: CASSALTGAGNTIYF. In DNA, the CDR3 is TGTGCCAGCAGTGCATTAACAGGGGCTGGAAACACCATATATTTT.

In this sample, this clone turned up once. V usage is TRBV28 and J usage is TRBJ1-5; D unclear. The CDR3 runs 16 residues. In germline, CDR1 is MDHEN, CDR2 SYDVKM. Trimming removed 7 bases from V and 0 bases from J, with 16 bases in between. Here the CDR3 DNA reads TGTGCCAGCAACCCGGACCGAGGAGTTAGCAATCAGCCCCAGCATTTT. This encodes CASNPDRGVSNQPQHF.

The CDR3 spells CASSYDRKYGYTF. The CDR3 region has the DNA TGTGCCAGCAGTTACGACCGGAAGTATGGCTACACCTTC. The V and J genes are TRBV6-5 and TRBJ1-2; D uncertain. The CDR3 covers 13 residues. Per the germline V gene, CDR1 is MNHEY and CDR2 is SVGAGI. V gave up 2 bases and J gave up 5 bases, with 9 bases separating them.

V gene TRBV6-9 combines with J gene TRBJ1-1; D ambiguous. The CDR3 totals 14 residues. The V end lost 6 bases, the J end lost 3 bases, and 14 bases lay between the germline ends. CDR1 and CDR2 (germline): MNHGY, SVAAGI. The CDR3 bases are TGTGCCAGCAGGACTTTGGACGTGGACACTGAAGCTTTCTTT. This gives the protein CASRTLDVDTEAFF.

In regard to this clone: Other DNA sequences in the sample encode the same CDR3. The J gene is TRBJ1-2, the V gene TRBV6-6, with D possibly being TRBD1 (6 bases). CDR3 size: 15 residues. V was pared by 2 bases and J by 2 bases, with 12 bases between. The germline gives CDR1 MNHNY, CDR2 SVGAGI (reference sequence). In DNA form, the CDR3 reads TGTGCCAGCAGTTACCGCCGGGGGGCCAACTATGGCTACACCTTC. Translated: CASSYRRGANYGYTF.

A single count supports this clone. V and J are TRBV5-4 and TRBJ1-1; D is unclear. This CDR3 spans 15 amino acids. Between the trimmed V and J ends, which lost 4 bases and 0 bases, there was a span of 13 bases. Germline V gene data show CDR1 as SGHNT and CDR2 as YYREEE (reference sequence). CDR3 region: CASSADLSLNTEAFF. CDR3 bases: TGTGCCAGCAGCGCGGACTTAAGTTTGAACACTGAAGCTTTCTTT. The full variable domain, its missing parts supplied by reference TRBV5-4 and TRBJ1-1, is ETGVTQSPTHLIKTRGQQVTLRCSSQSGHNTVSWYQQALGQGPQFIFQYYREEENGRGNFPPRFSGLQFPNYSSELNVNALELDDSALYLCASSADLSLNTEAFFGQGTRLTVV.